These 10 T cell receptor beta chains were sequenced from one sample in a study of blood T cell repertoires in COVID-19. Produced via immunoSEQ multiplex PCR; TCRdb's table is partial and in-frame only. The sample holds about 55,000 clones, 90% seen once. Sequencing used peripheral blood. The origin of the receptors is a man in his forties or fifties with acute or convalescent COVID-19.

The chain combines TRBV4-3 with TRBJ2-2; D is possibly TRBD1 (6 bases). CDR1 and CDR2 (germline): LGHNA, YSLEER. This CDR3 region has 19 residues. Trimming took off 2 bases at V and 0 bases at J, with 19 bases between the two ends. CDR3 protein: CASSQRPNADSANTGELFF. As DNA, the CDR3 is TGCGCCAGCAGCCAACGACCAAATGCGGACAGCGCGAACACCGGGGAGCTGTTTTTT.

J is TRBJ2-2 and V is TRBV11-2, with unresolved D. Trimming removed 5 bases at V and 6 bases at J, with 13 bases between. This CDR3 spans 14 amino acids. CDR1 is SGHAT and CDR2 is FQNNGV in the germline V gene. The CDR3 loop is CASSLNVAAGELFF. The CDR3, as DNA: TGTGCCAGCAGCCTGAACGTTGCGGCCGGGGAGCTGTTTTTT.

The V gene is TRBV6-5, the J gene TRBJ2-7; TRBD2 agrees at 8 bases. Losses at the gene ends were 9 bases for V and 4 bases for J; bases not matched to a gene: 8. CDR3 length: 13 amino acids. CDR1 is MNHEY and CDR2 is SVGAGI in the germline V gene. The CDR3 protein is CASQAGDLYEQYF. CDR3 nucleotide sequence: TGTGCCAGTCAAGCGGGAGACTTATACGAGCAGTACTTC.

This chain joins TRBV19 and TRBJ1-3; 8 nucleotides agree with TRBD1. This CDR3 region has 16 residues. The V gene's germline CDR1 is LNHDA and CDR2 SQIVND (reference sequence). V trimming: 5 bases; J trimming: 6 bases; junction bases outside the gene matches: 12. The CDR3: CASSPIQGARENTIYF. The DNA of the CDR3 is TGTGCCAGTAGTCCGATCCAGGGGGCTCGTGAAAACACCATATATTTT.

In this sample, this clone turned up once. The V gene is TRBV15, the J gene TRBJ1-1, with D uncertain. The germline CDR1 and CDR2 sequences are LNHNV and YYDKDF (reference sequence). V was cut by 0 bases and J by 9 bases, with 14 bases left in between. The CDR3 is 14 amino acids. The CDR3 DNA follows: TGTGCCACCAGCAGAGACCTGAGGGCGACGAAAGCTTTCTTT. Translating gives CATSRDLRATKAFF.

The chain recombines TRBV29-1 with TRBJ1-1; the D gene is possibly TRBD1 (5 bases). The germline CDR1 and CDR2 sequences are SQVTM and ANQGSEA. Trimming took 6 bases from V and 3 from J, leaving 17 bases between them. The CDR3 has 14 amino acids. The CDR3 here is CSVDSGLQDTEAFF. The CDR3 DNA reads TGCAGCGTCGACTCGGGACTGCAGGACACTGAAGCTTTCTTT. The whole variable domain, filled in from reference TRBV29-1 and TRBJ1-1, reads SAVISQKPSRDICQRGTSLTIQCQVDSQVTMMFWYRQQPGQSLTLIATANQGSEATYESGFVIDKFPISRPNLTFSTLTVSNMSPEDSSIYLCSVDSGLQDTEAFFGQGTRLTVV.

This rearrangement joins TRBV6-5 to TRBJ1-4, with 7 positions matching TRBD1. Looked up from germline, CDR1 is MNHEY and CDR2 is SVGAGI. V lost 11 bases and J lost 8; bases outside the gene matches: 11. The CDR3 extends over 13 amino acids. The CDR3 here is CAHRDSGAEKLFF. The DNA for the CDR3 is TGTGCCCACCGGGACAGTGGTGCGGAAAAACTGTTTTTT.

This chain connects TRBV29-1 to TRBJ1-2; D remains ambiguous. Looked up from germline, CDR1 is SQVTM and CDR2 is ANQGSEA. The CDR3 length is 12 residues. Written as DNA, the CDR3 is TGCAGTGGGTGGGCGGGGAGTTATGGCTACACCTTC. It specifies CSGWAGSYGYTF.

A few counts support this clone. The rearrangement joins TRBV13 to TRBJ1-4; a weak D match, TRBD1 (5 bases). This CDR3 is built from 14 residues. V was clipped by 2 bases and J by 4 bases, with 8 bases between them. Germline V gene lookup returns CDR1 PRHDT and CDR2 FYEKMQ (reference sequence). The CDR3 here is CASSLRGGNEKLFF. The CDR3 nucleotides read TGTGCCAGCAGCTTAAGGGGCGGTAATGAAAAACTGTTTTTT.

The rearrangement links TRBV14 to TRBJ2-2, with 8 bases fitting TRBD2. The CDR3 has 15 residues. The V segment lost 4 bases and the J segment 6 bases; nucleotides outside the gene matches: 7. Germline CDR1 SGHDN, CDR2 FVKESK. CDR3 nucleotide sequence: TGTGCCAGCAGCCTAGGACTAGCCAAGGCCGGGGAGCTGTTTTTT. Translated: CASSLGLAKAGELFF. The full variable domain, rest sourced from reference TRBV14 and TRBJ2-2, is EAGVTQFPSHSVIEKGQTVTLRCDPISGHDNLYWYRRVMGKEIKFLLHFVKESKQDESGMPNNRFLAERTGGTYSTLKVQPAELEDSGVYFCASSLGLAKAGELFFGEGSRLTVL.